This T cell receptor beta chain is drawn from a study of cytomegalovirus exposure and HLA in healthy donors. Study-level information: Unique TCRs numbering approximately 80 million, obtained from HLA-typed donors, made up an early data release. Study conclusions and caveats: Most subjects' HLA-A and HLA-B alleles were reportedly predicted from TCR beta sequences. Later on, a genetic analysis was performed. It linked a missense variant in DCLRE1C with V- and J-gene trimming of TCR beta.

Donors were nominally healthy when sampled, though unrecorded immune exposures were likely. 13 Jbeta primers and 60 Vbeta primers were used for the PCR. TCRdb's table, derived via immunoSEQ multiplex PCR, lists solely in-frame clones and lacks some. The table has roughly 190,000 clones, about 9.4% seen once; the top ten hold approximately 1.5%. Comments on this clone: Its target is unknown.

The receptor was derived from a woman under 40 in good health and CMV-seropositive. The sequenced sample was PBMCs.

The CDR3 here is CASSLGAPGYTF. CDR3 in DNA: TGCGCCAGCAGCTTGGGGGCGCCTGGCTACACCTTC. V and J are TRBV5-1 and TRBJ1-2; D is undetermined. CDR3 length equals 12 residues. V was shortened by 0 bases and J by 7 bases, with 7 bases between the two germline ends. Germline-derived CDR1 and CDR2 are SGHRS and YFSETQ.